This T cell receptor (beta chain) was sequenced in a study of cytomegalovirus exposure and HLA in healthy donors. In the study overall: In an early release, HLA-typed donors contributed 90 million or so unique TCR sequences. Out of 398 genotyped donors, less than 85% belonged to the Caucasian-associated ancestry cluster.

Overall study results and limits: The majority of CMV-associated TCR beta chains were reported as apparently HLA-restricted in a later analysis.

CDR1 and CDR2 from the germline V gene are SGHTA and FQGNSA. The CDR3 runs 16 residues. With V trimmed by 5 bases and J by 5 bases, 11 bases remained unmatched. As to this clone: Antigen: not known.

In the PCR, 60 Vbeta and 13 Jbeta primers were used. The repertoire was sequenced with immunoSEQ multiplex PCR; TCRdb's copy has only in-frame clones and lacks some. The table lists 150,000 to 200,000 clones, around three quarters of them singletons. This TCR derives from a man aged 30 to 45 in good health and CMV-seronegative. Sequencing input: PBMCs. This rearrangement joins TRBV7-2 to TRBJ2-3, with 9 positions matching TRBD2. CDR3 amino acids: CASSPRTSGRRDTQYF. The CDR3 DNA is TGTGCCAGCAGCCCACGCACTAGCGGGCGCCGAGATACGCAGTATTTT.